These T cell receptor beta chains were read from a single sample in a study of neoadjuvant anti-PD-1 for oral cavity cancer. Profiled with immunoSEQ multiplex PCR; TCRdb holds only in-frame clones, not every one. The data show approximately 8,000 clones, with approximately 65% seen just once and around 3.4% held by the top ten. Specimen: PBMCs, collected after nivolumab (anti-PD-1) treatment. These receptors all come from a person between 40 and 80 years old with oral cavity squamous cell carcinoma. The CDR3 runs from the conserved cysteine through the conserved F or W. A D gene is named only where the DNA matches it firmly. Clone size, where shown, is once, few, many, or a class for clones that have expanded.

>TRBJ2-7|NA|TRBV29-1|NA
TGCAGCGTTTTAGGTTCCGGCAGGGGTTCCTACGAGCAGTACTTC
CSVLGSGRGSYEQYF
>TRBJ2-3|NA|TRBV12-5|NA
TGTGCTAGTGCCGGTCTTCGGGGACCACTCACAGATACGCAGTATTTT
CASAGLRGPLTDTQYF
>TRBJ2-5|NA|TRBV5-1|NA
TGCGCCAGCAGCTTGGACGGGGGGCGCGGAAAGACCCAGTACTTC
CASSLDGGRGKTQYF
>TRBJ2-2|NA|TRBV5-8|NA
TGTGCCAGCTACACCGTCCGGGACGGCTTAACCGGGGAGCTGTTTTTT
CASYTVRDGLTGELFF
>TRBJ2-5|NA|TRBV6-6|NA
TGTGCCAGCAGTTACTACGAACCGTGGGAGACCCAGTACTTC
CASSYYEPWETQYF
>TRBJ1-6|few|TRBV6-5|TRBD1
TGTGCCACCCGGACAGGGACCCTTCAAGCCCTCCACTTT
CATRTGTLQALHF
>TRBJ1-2|NA|TRBV28|NA
TGTGCCAGCAGTACCGGGGAGGGTGGCTATGGCTACACCTTC
CASSTGEGGYGYTF
>TRBJ1-3|NA|TRBV10-3|NA
TGTGCCATCACGGTAGGGTTCTCTGGAAACACCATATATTTT
CAITVGFSGNTIYF
>TRBJ1-5|NA|TRBV6-5|TRBD1
TGTGCCAGCAGAGACAGGGTGCACAGCAATCAGCCCCAGCATTTT
CASRDRVHSNQPQHF
>TRBJ1-2|NA|TRBV18|TRBD1
TGTGCCAGCTCACCAGCGGCAGGGGGCGACTATGGCTACACCTTC
CASSPAAGGDYGYTF
>TRBJ2-3|NA|TRBV11-2|TRBD2
TGTGCCAGCAGCCCCGGGACTAGCGGCACTAGCACAGATACGCAGTATTTT
CASSPGTSGTSTDTQYF
>TRBJ1-5|NA|TRBV6-6|TRBD1
TGTGCCAGCAGTCCAGGGGGAAATCTAGCCATCAGCAACCAGCATTTT
CASSPGGNLAISNQHF
>TRBJ1-1|NA|TRBV5-4|NA
TGTGCCAGCAGCCCGGACTGGAACACTGAAGCTTTCTTT
CASSPDWNTEAFF